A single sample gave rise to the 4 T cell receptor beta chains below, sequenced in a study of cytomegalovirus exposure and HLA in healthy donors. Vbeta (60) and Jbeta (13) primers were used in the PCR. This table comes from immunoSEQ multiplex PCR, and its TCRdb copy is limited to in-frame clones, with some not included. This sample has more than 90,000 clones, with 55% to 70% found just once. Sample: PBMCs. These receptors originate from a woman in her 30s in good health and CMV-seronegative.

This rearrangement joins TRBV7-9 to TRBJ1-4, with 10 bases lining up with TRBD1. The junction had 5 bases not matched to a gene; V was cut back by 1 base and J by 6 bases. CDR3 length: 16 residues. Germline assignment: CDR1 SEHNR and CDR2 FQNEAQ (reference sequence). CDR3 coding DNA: TGTGCCAGCAGCTTAGGACAGGGGGCGTTGGATGAAAAACTGTTTTTT. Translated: CASSLGQGALDEKLFF.

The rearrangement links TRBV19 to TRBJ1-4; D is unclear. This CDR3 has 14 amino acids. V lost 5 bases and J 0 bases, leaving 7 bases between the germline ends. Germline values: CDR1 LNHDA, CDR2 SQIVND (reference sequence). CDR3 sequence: CASSQRTTNEKLFF. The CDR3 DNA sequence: TGTGCCAGTAGTCAGAGGACAACTAATGAAAAACTGTTTTTT.

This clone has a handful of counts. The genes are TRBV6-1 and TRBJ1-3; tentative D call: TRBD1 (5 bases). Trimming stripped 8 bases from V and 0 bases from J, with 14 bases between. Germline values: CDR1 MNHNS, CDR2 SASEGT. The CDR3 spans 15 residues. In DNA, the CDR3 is TGTGCCAGCCCCAGTGGCGGGGGCTCTGGAAACACCATATATTTT. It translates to CASPSGGGSGNTIYF.

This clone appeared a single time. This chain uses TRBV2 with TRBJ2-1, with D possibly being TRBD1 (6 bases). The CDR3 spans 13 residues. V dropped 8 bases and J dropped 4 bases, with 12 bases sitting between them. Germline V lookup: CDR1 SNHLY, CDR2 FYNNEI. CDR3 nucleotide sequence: TGTGCCAGCGAGCCAGGGGTTTACAATGAGCAGTTCTTC. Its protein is CASEPGVYNEQFF. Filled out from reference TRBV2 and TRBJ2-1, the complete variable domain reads EPEVTQTPSHQVTQMGQEVILRCVPISNHLYFYWYRQILGQKVEFLVSFYNNEISEKSEIFDDQFSVERPDGSNFTLKIRSTKLEDSAMYFCASEPGVYNEQFFGPGTRLTVL.